Following are 10 T cell receptor beta chains from one sample sequenced in a study of CD8 T cells in ankylosing spondylitis. MiXCR, run by TCRdb on the 5' RACE reads, gives a single entry per CDR3 protein. The data hold 250,000 or so distinct CDR3 sequences, with 18% observed a single time. Sequencing used blood, either unsorted or a sorted T cell fraction (not recorded which). These TCRs come from a male donor with ankylosing spondylitis or in good health (not recorded which).

This clonotype was seen a handful of times. This sequence joins TRBV4-3 and TRBJ2-3; D possibly uses TRBD1 or TRBD2 (5 bases each). The CDR3 length is 13 residues. Trimming took off 4 bases at V and 8 bases at J, with 13 bases between the two ends. The germline V gene has CDR1 LGHNA and CDR2 YSLEER. The chain's CDR3 is CASSPGTVSTQYF. The CDR3 DNA reads as TGCGCCAGCAGCCCTGGGACGGTCAGTACGCAGTATTTT.

The chain joins TRBV12-3 or TRBV12-4 to TRBJ2-7; TRBD2 matches 7 bases. This CDR3 has 13 amino acids. The V gene end was trimmed by 1 base and the J gene end by 6 bases; junction bases not matched to a gene: 3. CDR3 coding DNA: TGTGCCAGCAGTTTAGGGTCTAGCGGCGAGCAGTACTTC. The encoded protein is CASSLGSSGEQYF.

In this sample, this clonotype turned up many times. The chain couples TRBV6-1 to TRBJ2-4, with TRBD2 matching over 10 bases. The trim removed 10 bases at V and 0 bases at J, leaving 12 bases unmatched. In germline, CDR1 is MNHNS, CDR2 SASEGT. This CDR3 has 17 amino acids. The chain's CDR3 is CAIGEAGGPLAKNIQYF. In DNA form, the CDR3 reads TGTGCCATCGGAGAAGCGGGAGGGCCCCTAGCCAAAAACATTCAGTACTTC.

The rearrangement joins TRBV29-1 to TRBJ2-7; 8 nucleotides agree with TRBD1. The V gene's germline CDR1 is SQVTM and CDR2 ANQGSEA. J was trimmed by 3 bases and V by 4 bases; bases with no gene match: 11. The CDR3 is 15 amino acids. CDR3 sequence (DNA): TGCAGCGTTGTTGTCCCCGGGACAGGAGACTACGAGCAGTACTTC. It codes for CSVVVPGTGDYEQYF.

In its sample, this clonotype was seen a few times. The chain joins TRBV29-1 to TRBJ2-7; 7 positions match TRBD2. V lost 0 bases and J lost 4; bases outside the gene matches: 9. CDR1 is SQVTM and CDR2 is ANQGSEA in the germline V gene. The CDR3 has 15 amino acids. The CDR3 reads CSVEDRAGARYEQYF. DNA for the CDR3: TGCAGCGTTGAAGATCGTGCGGGAGCTCGTTACGAGCAGTACTTC.

The chain combines TRBV3-1 with TRBJ2-5; 8 nucleotides line up with TRBD1. CDR3 length: 16 amino acids. V shed 3 bases, J shed 3 bases, and the junction held 9 bases outside the gene matches. Germline CDR1 is LGHDT and CDR2 is YNNKEL (reference sequence). In nucleotides, the CDR3 is TGTGCCAGCAGCCACAACCCCTTGACAGGGGAAGAGACCCAGTACTTC. It translates to CASSHNPLTGEETQYF.

This clonotype showed up just a few times. CDR3 sequence (DNA): TGCAGCGTTGAAGTCCCCGGGACAGGGTCCCACGAGCAGTACTTC. Amino acid sequence: CSVEVPGTGSHEQYF. This chain uses TRBV29-1 with TRBJ2-7, with TRBD1 matching over 9 bases. Germline trimming cut 1 base from V and 5 bases from J; bases unmatched to any gene: 9. Germline V gene sequence: CDR1 SQVTM, CDR2 ANQGSEA. CDR3 length: 15 amino acids.

This clonotype showed up just a few times. This rearrangement joins TRBV2 to TRBJ2-7; D might be TRBD1 (6 bases). Germline lookup yields CDR1 SNHLY and CDR2 FYNNEI. The CDR3 length is 17 residues. The V gene lost 7 bases and the J gene lost 7 bases, with 29 bases spanning the gap. CDR3 region: CASTGPWDKTTEGEQYF. For the CDR3, the DNA is TGTGCCAGCACCGGGCCCTGGGACAAGACCACAGAGGGTGAGCAGTACTTC.

This clonotype has ten or more counts. The genes are TRBV29-1 and TRBJ2-1, with TRBD2 identical over 11 bases. Germline values: CDR1 SQVTM, CDR2 ANQGSEA. The CDR3 has 14 residues. V shed 7 bases, J shed 9 bases, and the junction held 11 bases outside the gene matches. CDR3 sequence: CSGTLAGGNSEQFF. CDR3 bases: TGCAGCGGTACCCTAGCGGGAGGTAATAGTGAGCAGTTCTTC.

The chain joins TRBV7-8 to TRBJ2-3; TRBD2 matches at 8 bases. Germline values: CDR1 SGHVS, CDR2 FQNEAQ. V shed 5 bases and J 5 bases; nucleotides not matched to a gene: 12. The CDR3 is 16 amino acids. CDR3: CASSDRSSGWGDTQYF. The CDR3 coding sequence is TGTGCCAGCAGCGATCGCTCTAGCGGGTGGGGAGATACGCAGTATTTT.